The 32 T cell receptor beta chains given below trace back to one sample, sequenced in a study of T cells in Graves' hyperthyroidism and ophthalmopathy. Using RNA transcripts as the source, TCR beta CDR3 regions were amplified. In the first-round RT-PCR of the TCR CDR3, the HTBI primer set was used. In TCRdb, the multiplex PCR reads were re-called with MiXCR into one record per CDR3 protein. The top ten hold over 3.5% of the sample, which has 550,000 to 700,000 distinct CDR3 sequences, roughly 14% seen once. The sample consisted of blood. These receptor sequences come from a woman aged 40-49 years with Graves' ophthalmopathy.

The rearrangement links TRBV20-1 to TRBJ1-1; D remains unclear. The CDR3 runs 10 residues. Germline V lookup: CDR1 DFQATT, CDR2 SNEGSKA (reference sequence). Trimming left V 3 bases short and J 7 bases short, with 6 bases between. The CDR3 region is CSASDVEAFF. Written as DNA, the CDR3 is TGCAGTGCTAGCGACGTTGAAGCTTTCTTT.

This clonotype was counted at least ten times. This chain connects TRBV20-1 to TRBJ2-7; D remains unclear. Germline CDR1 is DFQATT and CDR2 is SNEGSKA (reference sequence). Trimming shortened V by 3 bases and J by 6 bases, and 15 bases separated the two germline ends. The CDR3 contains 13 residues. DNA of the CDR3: TGCAGTGCTAGTCAGGCCGTCCTAGGCGAGCAGTACTTC. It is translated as CSASQAVLGEQYF.

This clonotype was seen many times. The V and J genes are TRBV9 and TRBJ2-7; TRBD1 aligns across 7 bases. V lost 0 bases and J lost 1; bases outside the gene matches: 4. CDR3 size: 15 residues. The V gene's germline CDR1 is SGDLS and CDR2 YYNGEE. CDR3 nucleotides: TGTGCCAGCAGCGTAGCATCAGGGGGATCCTACGAGCAGTACTTC. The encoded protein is CASSVASGGSYEQYF.

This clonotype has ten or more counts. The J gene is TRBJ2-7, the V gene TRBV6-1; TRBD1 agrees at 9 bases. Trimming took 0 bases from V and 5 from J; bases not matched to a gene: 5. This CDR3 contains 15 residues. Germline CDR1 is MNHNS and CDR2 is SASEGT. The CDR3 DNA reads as TGTGCCAGCAGTGAAGCCGGGACAGGGTCCAACGAGCAGTACTTC. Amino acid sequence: CASSEAGTGSNEQYF.

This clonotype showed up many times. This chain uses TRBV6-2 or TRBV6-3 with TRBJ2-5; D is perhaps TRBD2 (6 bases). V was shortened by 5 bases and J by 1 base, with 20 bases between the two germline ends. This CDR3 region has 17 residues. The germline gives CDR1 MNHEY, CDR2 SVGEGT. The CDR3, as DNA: TGTGCCAGCAGTCGGGAACCCTGGAGGGGAACCCAAGAGACCCAGTACTTC. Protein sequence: CASSREPWRGTQETQYF.

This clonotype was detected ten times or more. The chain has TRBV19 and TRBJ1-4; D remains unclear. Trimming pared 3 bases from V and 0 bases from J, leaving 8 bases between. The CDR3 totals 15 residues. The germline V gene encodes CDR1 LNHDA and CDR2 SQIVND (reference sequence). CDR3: CASSISLPTNEKLFF. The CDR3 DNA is TGTGCCAGTAGTATCTCTCTGCCAACTAATGAAAAACTGTTTTTT.

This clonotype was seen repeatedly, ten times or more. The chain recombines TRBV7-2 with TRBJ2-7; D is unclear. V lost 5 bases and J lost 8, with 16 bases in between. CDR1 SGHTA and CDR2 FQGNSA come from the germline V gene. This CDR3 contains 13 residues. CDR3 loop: CASSDSPSVKQYF. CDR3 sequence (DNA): TGTGCCAGCAGCGACTCTCCTAGTGTAAAGCAGTACTTC.

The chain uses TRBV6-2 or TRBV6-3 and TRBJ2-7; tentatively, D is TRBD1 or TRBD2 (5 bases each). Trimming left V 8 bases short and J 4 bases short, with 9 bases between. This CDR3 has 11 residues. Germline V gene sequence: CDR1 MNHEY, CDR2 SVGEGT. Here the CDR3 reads CASGGRYEQYF. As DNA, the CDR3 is TGTGCCAGCGGGGGAAGGTACGAGCAGTACTTC.

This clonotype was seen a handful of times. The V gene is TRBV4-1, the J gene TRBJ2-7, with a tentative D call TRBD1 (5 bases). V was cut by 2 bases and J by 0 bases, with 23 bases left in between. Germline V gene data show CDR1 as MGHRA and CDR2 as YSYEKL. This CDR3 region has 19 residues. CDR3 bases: TGCGCCAGCAGCCAACGACTTTTCCAAGGGGCTCCGAACTCCTACGAGCAGTACTTC. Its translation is CASSQRLFQGAPNSYEQYF.

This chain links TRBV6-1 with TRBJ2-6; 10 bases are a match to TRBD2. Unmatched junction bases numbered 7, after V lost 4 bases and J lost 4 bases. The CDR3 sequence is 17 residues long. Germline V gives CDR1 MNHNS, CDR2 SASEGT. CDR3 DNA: TGTGCCAGCAGTGTTGCTAGCGGGAGCTCGGGGGCCAACGTCCTGACTTTC. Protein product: CASSVASGSSGANVLTF.

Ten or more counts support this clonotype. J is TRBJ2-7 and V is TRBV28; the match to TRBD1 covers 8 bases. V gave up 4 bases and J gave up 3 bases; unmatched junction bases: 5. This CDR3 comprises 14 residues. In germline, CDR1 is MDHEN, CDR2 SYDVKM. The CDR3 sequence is CASSWGQAYYEQYF. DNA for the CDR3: TGTGCCAGCAGTTGGGGACAGGCCTACTACGAGCAGTACTTC. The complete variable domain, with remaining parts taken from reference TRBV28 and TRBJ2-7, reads DVKVTQSSRYLVKRTGEKVFLECVQDMDHENMFWYRQDPGLGLRLIYFSYDVKMKEKGDIPEGYSVSREKKERFSLILESASTNQTSMYLCASSWGQAYYEQYFGPGTRLTVT.

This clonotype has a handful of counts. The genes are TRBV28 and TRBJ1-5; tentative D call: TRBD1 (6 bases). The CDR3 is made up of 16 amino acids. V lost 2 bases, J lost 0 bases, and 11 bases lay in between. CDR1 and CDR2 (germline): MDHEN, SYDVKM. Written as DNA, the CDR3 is TGTGCCAGCAGTTTAATAGGGACATATAGCAATCAGCCCCAGCATTTT. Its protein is CASSLIGTYSNQPQHF. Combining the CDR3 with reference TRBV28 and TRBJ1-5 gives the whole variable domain DVKVTQSSRYLVKRTGEKVFLECVQDMDHENMFWYRQDPGLGLRLIYFSYDVKMKEKGDIPEGYSVSREKKERFSLILESASTNQTSMYLCASSLIGTYSNQPQHFGDGTRLSIL.

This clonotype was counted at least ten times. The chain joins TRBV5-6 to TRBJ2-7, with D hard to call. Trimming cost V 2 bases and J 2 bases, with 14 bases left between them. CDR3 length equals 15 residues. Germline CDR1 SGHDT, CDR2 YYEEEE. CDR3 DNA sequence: TGTGCCAGCAGCTTTTACAGCTCCTTAGCCTACGAGCAGTACTTC. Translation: CASSFYSSLAYEQYF.

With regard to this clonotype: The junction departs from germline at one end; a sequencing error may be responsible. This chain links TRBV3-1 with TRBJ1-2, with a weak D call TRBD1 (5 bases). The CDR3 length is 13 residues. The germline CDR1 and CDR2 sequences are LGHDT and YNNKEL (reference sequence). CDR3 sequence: CASGQRDGDGYTF. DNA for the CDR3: TGTGCCAGCGGCCAACGGGACGGGGATGGCTACACCTTC.

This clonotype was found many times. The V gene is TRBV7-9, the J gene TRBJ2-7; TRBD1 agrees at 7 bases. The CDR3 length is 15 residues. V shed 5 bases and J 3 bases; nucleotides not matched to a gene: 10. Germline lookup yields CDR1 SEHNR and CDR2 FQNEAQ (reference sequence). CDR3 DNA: TGTGCCAGCAGCGCCTTGACAGGGTTCATCTACGAGCAGTACTTC. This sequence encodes CASSALTGFIYEQYF.

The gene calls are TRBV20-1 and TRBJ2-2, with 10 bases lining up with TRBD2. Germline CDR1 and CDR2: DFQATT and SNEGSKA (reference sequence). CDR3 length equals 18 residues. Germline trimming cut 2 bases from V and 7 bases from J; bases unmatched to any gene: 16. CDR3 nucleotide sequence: TGCAGTGCTAGACCCCCTTTTGGAGCGGGAGGGTTGATCGGGGAGCTGTTTTTT. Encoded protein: CSARPPFGAGGLIGELFF.

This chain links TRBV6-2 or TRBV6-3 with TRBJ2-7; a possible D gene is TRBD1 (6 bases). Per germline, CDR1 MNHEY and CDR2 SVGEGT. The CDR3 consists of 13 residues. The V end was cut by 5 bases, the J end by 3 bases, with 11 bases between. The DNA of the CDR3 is TGTGCCAGCAGTCGGGACAAATTCTACGAGCAGTACTTC. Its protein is CASSRDKFYEQYF.

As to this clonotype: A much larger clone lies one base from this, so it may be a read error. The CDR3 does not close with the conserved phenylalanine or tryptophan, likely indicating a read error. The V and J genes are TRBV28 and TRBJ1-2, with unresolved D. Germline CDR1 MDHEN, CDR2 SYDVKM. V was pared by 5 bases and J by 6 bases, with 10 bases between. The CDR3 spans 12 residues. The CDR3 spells CASSRSENGYTS. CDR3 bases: TGTGCCAGCAGTCGATCAGAAAATGGCTACACCTCC.

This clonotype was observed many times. For the CDR3, the DNA is TGCAGTGCTAGATCACAGGGGCTAGCGGGGAGCTCCTACGAGCAGTACTTC. This encodes CSARSQGLAGSSYEQYF. This chain links TRBV20-1 with TRBJ2-7, with TRBD2 identical over 9 bases. CDR3 length equals 17 residues. Per the germline V gene, CDR1 is DFQATT and CDR2 is SNEGSKA (reference sequence). The V and J ends lost 2 bases and 0 bases, in that order; junction bases with no gene match: 11.

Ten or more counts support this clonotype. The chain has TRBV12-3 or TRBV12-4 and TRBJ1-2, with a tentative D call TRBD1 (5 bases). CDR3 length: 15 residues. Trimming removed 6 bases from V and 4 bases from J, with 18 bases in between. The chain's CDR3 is CASRSLGDDSYGYTF. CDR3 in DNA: TGTGCCAGCAGGTCTCTTGGGGACGACAGCTATGGCTACACCTTC.

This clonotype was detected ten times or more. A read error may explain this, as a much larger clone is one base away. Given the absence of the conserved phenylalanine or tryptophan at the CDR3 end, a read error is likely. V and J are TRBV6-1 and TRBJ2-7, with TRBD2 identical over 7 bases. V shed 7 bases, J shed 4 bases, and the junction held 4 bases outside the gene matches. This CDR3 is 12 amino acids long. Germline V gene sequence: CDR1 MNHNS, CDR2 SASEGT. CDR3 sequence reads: CASTTRGYEQYL. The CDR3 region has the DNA TGTGCCAGCACCACGCGGGGGTACGAGCAGTACCTC.

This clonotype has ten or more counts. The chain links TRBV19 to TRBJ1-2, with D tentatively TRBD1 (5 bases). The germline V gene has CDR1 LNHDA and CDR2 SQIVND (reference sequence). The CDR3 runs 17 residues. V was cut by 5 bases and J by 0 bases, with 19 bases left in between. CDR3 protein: CASSRLGGPWPNYGYTF. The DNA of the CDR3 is TGTGCCAGTAGTCGCCTGGGGGGTCCTTGGCCTAACTATGGCTACACCTTC.

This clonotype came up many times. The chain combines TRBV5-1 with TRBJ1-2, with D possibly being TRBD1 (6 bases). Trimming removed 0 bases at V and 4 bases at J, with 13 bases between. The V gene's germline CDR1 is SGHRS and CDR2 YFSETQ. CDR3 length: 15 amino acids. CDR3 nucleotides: TGCGCCAGCAGCTTGGAACCCGGGACACTCTATGGCTACACCTTC. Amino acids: CASSLEPGTLYGYTF. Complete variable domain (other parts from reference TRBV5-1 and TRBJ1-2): KAGVTQTPRYLIKTRGQQVTLSCSPISGHRSVSWYQQTPGQGLQFLFEYFSETQRNKGNFPGRFSGRQFSNSRSEMNVSTLELGDSALYLCASSLEPGTLYGYTFGSGTRLTVV.

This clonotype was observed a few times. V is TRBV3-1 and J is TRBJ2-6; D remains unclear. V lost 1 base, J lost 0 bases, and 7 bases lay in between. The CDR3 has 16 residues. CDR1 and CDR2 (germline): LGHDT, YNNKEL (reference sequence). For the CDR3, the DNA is TGTGCCAGCAGCCAAGGCCAAATCTCTGGGGCCAACGTCCTGACTTTC. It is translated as CASSQGQISGANVLTF.

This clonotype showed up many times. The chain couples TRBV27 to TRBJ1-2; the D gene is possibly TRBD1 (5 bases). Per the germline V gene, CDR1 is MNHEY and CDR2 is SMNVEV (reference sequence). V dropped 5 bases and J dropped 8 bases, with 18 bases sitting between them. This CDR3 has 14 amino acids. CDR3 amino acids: CASSTAGGGNGYTF. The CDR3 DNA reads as TGTGCCAGCAGTACCGCGGGGGGGGGTAACGGCTACACCTTC.

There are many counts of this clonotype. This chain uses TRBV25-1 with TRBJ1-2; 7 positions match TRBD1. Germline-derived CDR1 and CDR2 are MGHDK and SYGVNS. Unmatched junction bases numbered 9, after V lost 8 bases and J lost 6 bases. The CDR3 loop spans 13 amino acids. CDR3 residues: CASSDRQVDGYTF. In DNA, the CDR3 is TGTGCCAGCTCGGACAGGCAAGTGGATGGCTACACCTTC.

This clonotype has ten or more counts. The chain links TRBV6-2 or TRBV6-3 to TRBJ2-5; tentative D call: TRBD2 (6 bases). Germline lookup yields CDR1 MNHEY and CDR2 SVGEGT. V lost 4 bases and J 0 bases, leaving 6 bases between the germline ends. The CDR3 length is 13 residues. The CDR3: CASSWEDQETQYF. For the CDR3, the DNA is TGTGCCAGCAGTTGGGAGGACCAAGAGACCCAGTACTTC.

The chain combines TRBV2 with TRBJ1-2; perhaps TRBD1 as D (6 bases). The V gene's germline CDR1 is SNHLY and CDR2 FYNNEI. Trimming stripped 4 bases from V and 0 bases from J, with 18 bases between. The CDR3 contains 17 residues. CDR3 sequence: CASSGFTTGGANYGYTF. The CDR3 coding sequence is TGTGCCAGCAGTGGATTCACGACAGGTGGAGCTAACTATGGCTACACCTTC.

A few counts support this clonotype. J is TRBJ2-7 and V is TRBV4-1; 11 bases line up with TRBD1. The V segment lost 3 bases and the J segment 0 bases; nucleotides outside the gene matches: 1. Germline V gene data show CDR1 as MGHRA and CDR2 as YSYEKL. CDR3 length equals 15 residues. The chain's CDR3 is CASSQGQGVSYEQYF. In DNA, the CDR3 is TGCGCCAGCAGCCAGGGACAGGGGGTCTCCTACGAGCAGTACTTC.

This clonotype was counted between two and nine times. The CDR3 protein is CATTDSTYKETQYF. CDR3 bases: TGTGCCACAACGGACAGTACTTACAAAGAGACCCAGTACTTC. The chain has TRBV19 and TRBJ2-5, with D maybe TRBD1 (6 bases). V lost 10 bases and J lost 3, with 18 bases in between. CDR3 length: 14 residues. The germline gives CDR1 LNHDA, CDR2 SQIVND (reference sequence). Combining the CDR3 with reference TRBV19 and TRBJ2-5 gives the whole variable domain DGGITQSPKYLFRKEGQNVTLSCEQNLNHDAMYWYRQDPGQGLRLIYYSQIVNDFQKGDIAEGYSVSREKKESFPLTVTSAQKNPTAFYLCATTDSTYKETQYFGPGTRLLVL.

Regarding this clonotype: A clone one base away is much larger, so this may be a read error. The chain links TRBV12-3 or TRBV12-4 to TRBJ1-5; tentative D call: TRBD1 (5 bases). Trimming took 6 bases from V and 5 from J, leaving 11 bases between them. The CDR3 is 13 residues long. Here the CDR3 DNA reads TGTGCCAGCAGCCGGGGGTTCGATCAGCCCCAGCATTTT. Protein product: CASSRGFDQPQHF.

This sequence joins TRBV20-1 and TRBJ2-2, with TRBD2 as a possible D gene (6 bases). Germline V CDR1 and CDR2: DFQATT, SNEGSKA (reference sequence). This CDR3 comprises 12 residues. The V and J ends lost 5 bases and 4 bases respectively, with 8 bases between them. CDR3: CSALLATGELFF. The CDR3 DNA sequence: TGCAGTGCTTTACTAGCCACCGGGGAGCTGTTTTTT.